The 26 T cell receptor beta chains below were found in one sample sequenced in a study of identical twins. TCRdb fed the 5' RACE reads into MiXCR, producing one record per CDR3 protein. The data hold roughly 470,000 distinct CDR3 sequences, with roughly 13% observed a single time. This sample also appeared in a second study, on yellow fever vaccine responses in identical twins.

The sequencing input was CD4+ T cells sorted from blood. Every receptor here comes from a woman between 18 and 29 years old in good health.

The genes are TRBV5-1 and TRBJ2-3, with 7 bases identical to TRBD2. This CDR3 region has 16 residues. Germline assignment: CDR1 SGHRS and CDR2 YFSETQ. V lost 4 bases, J lost 1 base, and 9 bases stayed unmatched. CDR3: CASSVRLSGGTDTQYF. The CDR3 DNA reads as TGCGCCAGCAGCGTCAGACTAAGCGGGGGCACAGATACGCAGTATTTT.

This chain connects TRBV3-1 to TRBJ2-1; 9 positions match TRBD2. The germline V gene has CDR1 LGHDT and CDR2 YNNKEL (reference sequence). With V trimmed by 2 bases and J by 7 bases, 12 bases remained unmatched. This CDR3 is built from 17 residues. CDR3 sequence (DNA): TGTGCCAGCAGCCAATCTCGATCCGGGACTAGCAGTAATGAGCAGTTCTTC. This gives the protein CASSQSRSGTSSNEQFF.

Ten or more counts support this clonotype. The chain employs TRBV4-1 and TRBJ2-7; D possibly corresponds to TRBD2 (6 bases). The ends were cut back, 1 base at V and 0 bases at J, with 13 bases in the middle. CDR1 is MGHRA and CDR2 is YSYEKL in the germline V gene. The length of the CDR3 is 16 residues. The CDR3 is CASSQVSGTSSYEQYF. The CDR3 bases are TGCGCCAGCAGCCAAGTATCAGGGACTTCCTCCTACGAGCAGTACTTC.

The genes are TRBV6-2 or TRBV6-3 and TRBJ2-1; TRBD2 matches at 11 bases. Per germline, CDR1 MNHEY and CDR2 SVGEGT. The CDR3 runs 16 residues. V dropped 2 bases and J dropped 4; count of bases not matched to a gene: 4. CDR3 nucleotides: TGTGCCAGCAGTTACCTTAGCGGGAGGGAGTACAATGAGCAGTTCTTC. Residues: CASSYLSGREYNEQFF.

The genes are TRBV7-9 and TRBJ2-5; 7 bases fit TRBD1. The CDR3 extends over 15 amino acids. Germline loops: CDR1 SEHNR, CDR2 FQNEAQ (reference sequence). The junction had 7 bases not matched to a gene; V was cut back by 5 bases and J by 1 base. CDR3 in DNA: TGTGCCAGCAGCCCAGGGACAGTCCCCCAAGAGACCCAGTACTTC. Its translation: CASSPGTVPQETQYF.

The genes are TRBV28 and TRBJ2-7, with D unclear. The CDR3 has 14 residues. V was cut by 6 bases and J by 4 bases, with 16 bases left in between. Germline CDR1 MDHEN, CDR2 SYDVKM. CDR3 residues: CASSLDGTAYEQYF. The DNA for the CDR3 is TGTGCCAGCAGCTTGGACGGAACGGCGTACGAGCAGTACTTC.

The chain uses TRBV30 and TRBJ2-1; 11 bases are a match to TRBD2. Germline values: CDR1 GTSNPN, CDR2 SVGIG (reference sequence). The CDR3 totals 19 residues. V was pared by 0 bases and J by 7 bases, with 17 bases of the junction left unmatched. CDR3 coding DNA: TGTGCCTGGAGTGTACCCCCCTGGGTAGCGGGGGGGCGAGCGAATGAGCAGTTCTTC. This sequence encodes CAWSVPPWVAGGRANEQFF.

The chain carries TRBV12-3 or TRBV12-4 and TRBJ2-5, with a weak D call TRBD1 (5 bases). CDR3 length: 15 residues. Between the trimmed V and J ends, which lost 7 bases and 2 bases, there was a span of 17 bases. The DNA of the CDR3 is TGTGCCAGCACCAGACGGCAGGGTGGGCAAGAGACCCAGTACTTC. Its translation: CASTRRQGGQETQYF.

There are a few counts of this clonotype. The genes are TRBV2 and TRBJ2-1; D may be TRBD1 or TRBD2 (5 bases each). CDR3 length equals 13 residues. The V end was cut by 6 bases, the J end by 9 bases, with 15 bases between. Germline CDR1 is SNHLY and CDR2 is FYNNEI. The CDR3 DNA is TGTGCCAGCAGCCGCGTCAGGGACGGTGAGCAGTTCTTC. This encodes CASSRVRDGEQFF.

This clonotype was seen more than once but under ten times. The chain links TRBV5-5 to TRBJ2-7; 8 bases line up with TRBD1. Germline values: CDR1 SGHKS, CDR2 YYEKEE (reference sequence). The CDR3 has 15 residues. J was trimmed by 6 bases and V by 5 bases; bases with no gene match: 13. This CDR3 reads CASSISLLQGGEQYF. In DNA, the CDR3 is TGTGCCAGCAGTATTTCCCTTTTACAGGGGGGCGAGCAGTACTTC.

The chain employs TRBV6-5 and TRBJ1-1, with D unresolved. The CDR3 runs 13 residues. Germline loops: CDR1 MNHEY, CDR2 SVGAGI. V was clipped by 5 bases and J by 0 bases, with 7 bases between them. CDR3: CASSNPLNTEAFF. DNA for the CDR3: TGTGCCAGCAGTAACCCCTTGAACACTGAAGCTTTCTTT.

Comment on this clonotype: The junction departs from the called germline gene at one end, perhaps through a read error. The V and J genes are TRBV12-3 or TRBV12-4 and TRBJ2-1; 9 positions agree with TRBD2. The CDR3 loop spans 16 amino acids. CDR3 DNA: TGTGCCAGCAGTTTGCTAGCGGGAATCTCCCACAATGAGCAGTTCTTC. This translates into CASSLLAGISHNEQFF.

The chain recombines TRBV7-2 with TRBJ2-7; D call uncertain. Germline values: CDR1 SGHTA, CDR2 FQGNSA. The CDR3 is made up of 14 amino acids. Trimming took off 1 base at V and 1 base at J, with 8 bases between the two ends. For the CDR3, the DNA is TGTGCCAGCAGCTTAGAACTACTTTCCTACGAGCAGTACTTC. Amino acid sequence: CASSLELLSYEQYF. The full variable domain, its missing parts supplied by reference TRBV7-2 and TRBJ2-7, is GAGVSQSPSNKVTEKGKDVELRCDPISGHTALYWYRQSLGQGLEFLIYFQGNSAPDKSGLPSDRFSAERTGGSVSTLTIQRTQQEDSAVYLCASSLELLSYEQYFGPGTRLTVT.

This clonotype was counted only a few times. The V gene is TRBV20-1, the J gene TRBJ2-3, with TRBD2 identical over 11 bases. The CDR3 consists of 16 residues. The germline V gene has CDR1 DFQATT and CDR2 SNEGSKA (reference sequence). J gave up 2 bases and V 6 bases, and 10 bases lay outside the gene matches. The CDR3 region has the DNA TGCAGTGCCCCTAATCTAGCGGGGGGACACACAGATACGCAGTATTTT. Its translation: CSAPNLAGGHTDTQYF.

V usage is TRBV30 and J usage is TRBJ2-5; no definite D call. CDR3 size: 13 residues. From germline, CDR1 is GTSNPN and CDR2 SVGIG (reference sequence). Trimming stripped 1 base from V and 7 bases from J, with 13 bases between. CDR3 DNA sequence: TGTGCCTGGAGTGGCCAAAAAGGCCCGACCCAGTACTTC. This gives the protein CAWSGQKGPTQYF.

This clonotype showed up many times. CDR3 region: CAISVLGGSSYNEQFF. CDR3 nucleotides: TGTGCCATCAGTGTACTTGGAGGTAGCTCCTACAATGAGCAGTTCTTC. The V and J genes are TRBV10-3 and TRBJ2-1; maybe TRBD2 (5 bases). Between the trimmed V and J ends, which lost 4 bases and 0 bases, there was a span of 13 bases. The germline gives CDR1 ENHRY, CDR2 SYGVKD. The CDR3 is made up of 16 amino acids.

V usage is TRBV9 and J usage is TRBJ2-3; 9 bases map to TRBD2. V trimming: 3 bases; J trimming: 3 bases; junction bases outside the gene matches: 11. CDR3 length: 17 residues. The germline gives CDR1 SGDLS, CDR2 YYNGEE. CDR3 DNA: TGTGCCAGCAGCGCTCCGGGACTAGCCCCCGAAACAGATACGCAGTATTTT. Amino acid sequence: CASSAPGLAPETDTQYF.

The V call is TRBV27, the J call TRBJ2-3, with 11 bases matching TRBD2. The V gene end was trimmed by 8 bases and the J gene end by 6 bases; junction bases not matched to a gene: 16. The germline V gene has CDR1 MNHEY and CDR2 SMNVEV (reference sequence). The CDR3 contains 17 residues. CDR3 sequence: CASSSPGTSGYPDTQYF. In DNA form, the CDR3 reads TGTGCCAGCTCAAGCCCCGGGACTAGCGGCTATCCTGATACGCAGTATTTT.

The chain has TRBV15 and TRBJ2-1; a weak D match, TRBD1 (5 bases). Per germline, CDR1 LNHNV and CDR2 YYDKDF (reference sequence). This CDR3 is built from 14 residues. V was clipped by 4 bases and J by 7 bases, with 14 bases between them. CDR3 sequence (DNA): TGTGCCACCAGCACCCAGAAGGACACTAATGAGCAGTTCTTC. Amino acids: CATSTQKDTNEQFF.

The chain recombines TRBV3-1 with TRBJ1-2; D not resolved. V was trimmed by 4 bases and J by 8 bases, leaving 14 bases between them. Per the germline V gene, CDR1 is LGHDT and CDR2 is YNNKEL (reference sequence). The CDR3 spans 13 residues. CDR3: CASSPGQLGGYTF. CDR3 nucleotides: TGTGCCAGCAGCCCGGGCCAACTTGGGGGCTACACCTTC.

The chain couples TRBV3-1 to TRBJ2-5; D remains unclear. The CDR3 sequence is 15 residues long. V was clipped by 1 base and J by 2 bases, with 11 bases between them. Germline V CDR1 and CDR2: LGHDT, YNNKEL (reference sequence). CDR3 loop: CASSQGTQPQETQYF. The CDR3 DNA is TGTGCCAGCAGCCAAGGCACGCAGCCTCAAGAGACCCAGTACTTC.

The sample holds a few counts of this clonotype. The chain uses TRBV6-1 and TRBJ1-1, with a weak D call TRBD1 (5 bases). This CDR3 is 14 amino acids long. The germline V and J ends were trimmed by 6 bases and 0 bases, with 11 bases remaining between them. Germline CDR1 and CDR2: MNHNS and SASEGT. CDR3 loop: CASSSGTVNTEAFF. The DNA for the CDR3 is TGTGCCAGCAGCTCCGGGACGGTGAACACTGAAGCTTTCTTT.

The V call is TRBV20-1, the J call TRBJ2-1; 8 bases are shared with TRBD2. CDR3 size: 15 residues. Germline-derived CDR1 and CDR2 are DFQATT and SNEGSKA (reference sequence). V lost 3 bases to trimming and J lost 4 bases; unmatched junction nucleotides: 8. The CDR3 is CSARLASGPYNEQFF. CDR3 sequence (DNA): TGCAGTGCTAGGTTGGCTAGCGGGCCTTACAATGAGCAGTTCTTC.

The CDR3 bases are TGTGCCAGCAGCGTACGGGCCACAGGGATTCCCTACGAGCAGTACTTC. As protein: CASSVRATGIPYEQYF. This chain links TRBV5-6 with TRBJ2-7, with D perhaps matching TRBD1 (6 bases). This CDR3 has 16 residues. CDR1 and CDR2 (germline): SGHDT, YYEEEE. V was clipped by 4 bases and J by 2 bases, with 19 bases between them.

This clonotype was picked up one time. The J gene is TRBJ2-5, the V gene TRBV5-4; D not certain. This CDR3 comprises 15 residues. Germline V gene sequence: CDR1 SGHNT, CDR2 YYREEE (reference sequence). Deletions cut 4 bases from V and 1 base from J, with 14 bases between. The CDR3 loop reads CASSAPHTVQETQYF. CDR3 DNA: TGTGCCAGCAGCGCCCCCCACACAGTCCAAGAGACCCAGTACTTC.

This clonotype appeared a few times. V and J are TRBV9 and TRBJ2-1; 8 bases align to TRBD2. The CDR3 length is 15 residues. V lost 0 bases, J lost 7 bases, and 6 bases stayed unmatched. Germline assignment: CDR1 SGDLS and CDR2 YYNGEE. The CDR3, as DNA: TGTGCCAGCAGCGTAGAATGGACTAGCTCAAATGAGCAGTTCTTC. Protein: CASSVEWTSSNEQFF. The whole variable domain, filled in from reference TRBV9 and TRBJ2-1, reads DSGVTQTPKHLITATGQRVTLRCSPRSGDLSVYWYQQSLDQGLQFLIQYYNGEERAKGNILERFSAQQFPDLHSELNLSSLELGDSALYFCASSVEWTSSNEQFFGPGTRLTVL.